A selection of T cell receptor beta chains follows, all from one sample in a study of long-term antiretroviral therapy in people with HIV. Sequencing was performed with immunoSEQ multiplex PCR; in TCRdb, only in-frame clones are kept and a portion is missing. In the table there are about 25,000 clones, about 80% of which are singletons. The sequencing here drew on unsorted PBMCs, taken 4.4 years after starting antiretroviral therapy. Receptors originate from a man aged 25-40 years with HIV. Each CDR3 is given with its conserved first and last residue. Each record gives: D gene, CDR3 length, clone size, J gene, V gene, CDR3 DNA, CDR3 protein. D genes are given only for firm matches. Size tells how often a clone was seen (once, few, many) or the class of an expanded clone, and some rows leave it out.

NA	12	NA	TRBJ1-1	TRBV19	TGTGCCAGTAGTGTTAAGGGCGCTGAAGCTTTCTTT	CASSVKGAEAFF
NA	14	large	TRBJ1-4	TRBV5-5	TGTGCCAGCACCCACGGGGGTGGTGGTGAAAAACTGTTTTTT	CASTHGGGGEKLFF
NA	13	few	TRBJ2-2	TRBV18	TGTGCCAGCTCCCGCCTCAACACCGGGGAGCTGTTTTTT	CASSRLNTGELFF
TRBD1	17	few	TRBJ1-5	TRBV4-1	TGCGCCAGCAGCCAGAAGGGAACAGGGGGGAGCAATCAGCCCCAGCATTTT	CASSQKGTGGSNQPQHF
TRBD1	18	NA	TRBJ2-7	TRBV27	TGTGCCAGCCACGAGGGGGGGGACAGGGGGCCCAATTCCTACGAGCAGTACTTC	CASHEGGDRGPNSYEQYF
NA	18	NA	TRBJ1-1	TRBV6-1	TGTGCCAGCAGTGAAGACAGGTGGGTTTGGGTTGACGGTACTGAAGCTTTCTTT	CASSEDRWVWVDGTEAFF
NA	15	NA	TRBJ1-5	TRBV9	TGTGCCAGCAGCGTGGGCGGGGGCGACAATCAGCCCCAGCATTTT	CASSVGGGDNQPQHF
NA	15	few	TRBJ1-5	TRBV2	TGTGCCAGCAGTGACGGGATCCCGAACAATCAGCCCCAGCATTTT	CASSDGIPNNQPQHF
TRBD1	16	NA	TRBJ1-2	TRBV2	TGTGCCAGCCTGGGGATTGGACAGGTTTGGCGGTATGGCTACACCTTC	CASLGIGQVWRYGYTF
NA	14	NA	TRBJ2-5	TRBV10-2	TGCGCCAGCAGTGAAAGGGACCACCAAGAGACCCAGTACTTC	CASSERDHQETQYF
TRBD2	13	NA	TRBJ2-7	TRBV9	TGTGCCAGCAGCGTAGGGACGGGGGGCGAGCAGTACTTC	CASSVGTGGEQYF
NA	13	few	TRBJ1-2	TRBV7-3	TGTGCCAGCAGCTCAAGGGACTTTCATGGCTACACCTTC	CASSSRDFHGYTF
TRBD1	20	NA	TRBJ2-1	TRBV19	TGTGCCAGCTCAACGCCCCCCACACGCGACAGGGTGAGCTCCTACAATGAGCAGTTCTTC	CASSTPPTRDRVSSYNEQFF
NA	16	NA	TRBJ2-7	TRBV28	TGTGCCAGCAGTCCTTTCAGGGACTTACCCTCCTACGAGCAGTACTTC	CASSPFRDLPSYEQYF
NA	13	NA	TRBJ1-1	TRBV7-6	TGTGCCAGCAGCCGCCTCGAGGAGGGTAGAGCTTTCTTT	CASSRLEEGRAFF
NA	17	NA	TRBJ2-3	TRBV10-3	TGTGCCATCAGTGAGACCGTGGCGGGAAGGAGGGCAGATACGCAGTATTTT	CAISETVAGRRADTQYF
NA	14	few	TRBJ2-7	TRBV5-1	TGCGCCAGCAGGATGACTGCAAGCTCCTACGAGCAGTACTTC	CASRMTASSYEQYF
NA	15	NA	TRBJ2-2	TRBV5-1	TGCGCCAGCAGCTTGGAAGGGGCGCGGACCGGGGAGCTGTTTTTT	CASSLEGARTGELFF
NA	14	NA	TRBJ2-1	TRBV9	TGTGCCAGCAGCTCACGTACCCCAGAGAATGAGCAGTTCTTC	CASSSRTPENEQFF
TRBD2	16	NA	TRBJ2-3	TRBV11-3	TGTGCCAGCAGCCCTCGGGCTAGCGGGGGCACAGATACGCAGTATTTT	CASSPRASGGTDTQYF
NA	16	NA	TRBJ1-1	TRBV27	TGTGCCAGCAGTCTGAGGGGGTCCGGACTGAACACTGAAGCTTTCTTT	CASSLRGSGLNTEAFF
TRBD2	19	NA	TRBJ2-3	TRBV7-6	TGTGCCAGCAGCTCGACCTCGACTAGCGGGTATGGGAGTGGCGATACGCAGTATTTT	CASSSTSTSGYGSGDTQYF
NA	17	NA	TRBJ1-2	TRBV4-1	TGCGCCAGCAGCCAAGATCTTAAAACAGTGCCAAACTATGGCTACACCTTC	CASSQDLKTVPNYGYTF
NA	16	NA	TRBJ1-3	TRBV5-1	TGCGCCAGCAGCGTTAAAGAACTATCCTCTGGAAACACCATATATTTT	CASSVKELSSGNTIYF
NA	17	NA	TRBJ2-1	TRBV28	TGTGCCAGCAGTTTAGACGGATCACTAGAGGGTTACAATGAGCAGTTCTTC	CASSLDGSLEGYNEQFF
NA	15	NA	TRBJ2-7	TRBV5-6	TGTGCCAGCAGCTTGGGAGTTGGGGGAGGCTACGAGCAGTACTTC	CASSLGVGGGYEQYF
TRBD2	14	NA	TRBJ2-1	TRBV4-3	TGCGCCAGCAGCCAAGGTACTAGCGCCGATGAGCAGTTCTTC	CASSQGTSADEQFF
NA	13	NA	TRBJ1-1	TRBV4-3	TGCGCCAGCAGCCAAGAGGACGAGACTGAAGCTTTCTTT	CASSQEDETEAFF
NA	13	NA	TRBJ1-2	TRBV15	TGTGCCACCAGCCGGTCAGGGACCTATGGCTACACCTTC	CATSRSGTYGYTF
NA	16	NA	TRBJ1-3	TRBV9	TGTGCCAGCAGCCCCGGGGGGTCAGCCCTCGGAAACACCATATATTTT	CASSPGGSALGNTIYF
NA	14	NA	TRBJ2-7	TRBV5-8	TGTGCCAGCGGGGTACGGCAGGGGAGCTACGAGCAGTACTTC	CASGVRQGSYEQYF
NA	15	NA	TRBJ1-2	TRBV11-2	TGTGCCAGCAGCTTAGATCTAGGGCCCCTGGGTGGCTACACCTTC	CASSLDLGPLGGYTF
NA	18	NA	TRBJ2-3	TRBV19	TGTGCCAGTAGTATTCCGCGGGGAGAGGGGACTCCGTCCGATACGCAGTATTTT	CASSIPRGEGTPSDTQYF
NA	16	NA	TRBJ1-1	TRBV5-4	TGTGCCAGCAGCCGGGGGGGGGCGACCATGAACACTGAAGCTTTCTTT	CASSRGGATMNTEAFF
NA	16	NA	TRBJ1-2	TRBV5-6	TGTGCCAGCAGCTTGACCCTACAGGGCCCTAACTATGGCTACACCTTC	CASSLTLQGPNYGYTF
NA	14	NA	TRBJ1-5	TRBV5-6	TGTGCCAGCAGCTTGATGGGTTGGGGTCAGCCCCAGCATTTT	CASSLMGWGQPQHF
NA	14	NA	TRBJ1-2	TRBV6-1	TGTGCCAGCAGTGGTTCCCATACAGGGCAGGGCTACACCTTC	CASSGSHTGQGYTF